The 9 T cell receptor beta chains in this list originate from one sample, sequenced in a study of blood T cell repertoires in COVID-19. Assay: immunoSEQ multiplex PCR; the TCRdb copy retains only in-frame clones and omits some. The sample consists of 200,000 to 250,000 clones, about 90% of them appearing once. Input material: peripheral blood. Every receptor here comes from a woman aged 60-75 years with acute or convalescent COVID-19.

J is TRBJ1-5 and V is TRBV6-2 or TRBV6-3; 7 bases are shared with TRBD1. The CDR3 is 17 amino acids. The V gene's germline CDR1 is MNHEY and CDR2 SVGEGT. Trimming cost V 4 bases and J 0 bases; bases outside gene matches: 9. CDR3 sequence: CASSSTTGVFSNQPQHF. The CDR3 nucleotides are TGTGCCAGCAGTTCTACTACAGGGGTTTTTAGCAATCAGCCCCAGCATTTT.

The chain combines TRBV25-1 with TRBJ2-7; D gene uncertain. Trimming removed 6 bases from V and 5 bases from J, with 17 bases in between. Germline V CDR1 and CDR2: MGHDK, SYGVNS. This CDR3 is built from 14 residues. The CDR3 here is CASSLTGHKDEQYF. The CDR3 DNA follows: TGTGCCAGCAGCCTAACGGGTCATAAGGACGAGCAGTACTTC.

This sequence joins TRBV7-9 and TRBJ2-5; D unresolved. CDR3 length: 15 amino acids. V lost 5 bases, J lost 3 bases, and 16 bases lay in between. CDR1 is SEHNR, CDR2 FQNEAQ, per germline (reference sequence). Here the CDR3 reads CASSDPGTVKETQYF. DNA of the CDR3: TGTGCCAGCAGCGACCCCGGTACAGTAAAAGAGACCCAGTACTTC.

The genes are TRBV30 and TRBJ1-1, with TRBD1 as a possible D gene (5 bases). Germline values: CDR1 GTSNPN, CDR2 SVGIG (reference sequence). This CDR3 has 14 amino acids. The V end was cut by 0 bases, the J end by 1 base, with 9 bases between. The CDR3 reads CAWSVSGGNTEAFF. CDR3 nucleotides: TGTGCCTGGAGTGTATCCGGGGGGAACACTGAAGCTTTCTTT.

The rearrangement uses TRBV7-8 and TRBJ1-4; tentatively, D is TRBD1 (6 bases). This CDR3 is built from 13 residues. Between the trimmed V and J ends, which lost 2 bases and 12 bases, there was a span of 13 bases. Germline V gene lookup returns CDR1 SGHVS and CDR2 FQNEAQ. The chain's CDR3 is CASSLIAGAQLFF. The DNA of the CDR3 is TGTGCCAGCAGCTTAATTGCGGGGGCTCAACTGTTTTTT.

This clone appeared a few times. The V gene is TRBV19, the J gene TRBJ2-7, with 8 positions matching TRBD1. CDR3 length: 15 amino acids. The V segment lost 8 bases and the J segment 0 bases; nucleotides outside the gene matches: 9. The germline CDR1 and CDR2 sequences are LNHDA and SQIVND (reference sequence). In nucleotides, the CDR3 is TGTGCCAGTTCCAGGAGGCAGGGGGCCTCCTACGAGCAGTACTTC. Residues: CASSRRQGASYEQYF.

The chain combines TRBV5-8 with TRBJ1-3; TRBD1 matches at 7 bases. The ends lost 2 bases at V and 8 bases at J; junction bases unmatched: 7. The CDR3 has 14 residues. The V gene's germline CDR1 is SGHTS and CDR2 YDEGEE. The DNA of the CDR3 is TGTGCCAGCAGCTTCGACAGGGCGGGATACACCATATATTTT. Amino acids: CASSFDRAGYTIYF.

In nucleotides, the CDR3 is TGTGCCAGCAGCCGGGACAGGGACAACACCATATATTTT. It translates to CASSRDRDNTIYF. The V gene is TRBV5-6, the J gene TRBJ1-3, with TRBD1 matching 9 bases. From germline, CDR1 is SGHDT and CDR2 YYEEEE. The CDR3 consists of 13 residues. Trimming cost V 4 bases and J 7 bases; bases outside gene matches: 3.

This clone has just a few counts. This CDR3 reads CAWSIGQGERDTIYF. CDR3 DNA sequence: TGTGCCTGGAGTATCGGACAGGGGGAGAGGGACACCATATATTTT. This sequence joins TRBV30 and TRBJ1-3; TRBD1 agrees at 10 bases. CDR1 and CDR2 from the germline V gene are GTSNPN and SVGIG (reference sequence). The J segment lost 8 bases and the V segment lost 2 bases, leaving 9 bases of the junction unmatched. CDR3 size: 15 residues.